This T cell receptor (beta chain) is drawn from a study of CD8+CD57+ T cells in acquired aplastic anemia. Patients selected for sequencing had displayed CD8+CD57+ cell expansion by flow cytometry. Blood sampling was performed on the patients, and none of them had received therapy by then. Broader study findings: For CD8+ Simpson's diversity, patients and controls showed no significant difference. In common between the patients and the controls were approximately 28 CD8+ CDR3 sequences.

In regard to this clonotype: Its target is not known.

For CDR3 and TCR beta VDJ profiling, genomic DNA was the template used. TCRdb reanalysed the reads using MiXCR and keeps one entry per CDR3 protein. The sample holds 100,000 to 150,000 distinct CDR3 sequences, approximately 40% seen once. This CDR3 comprises 20 residues. V dropped 6 bases and J dropped 0; count of bases not matched to a gene: 20. From germline, CDR1 is SQVTM and CDR2 ANQGSEA. Sample: sorted CD4+, CD8+, or CD8+CD57+ T cells (not recorded which) from PBMCs. This chain uses TRBV29-1 with TRBJ2-6; 7 nucleotides align to TRBD1. The receptor comes from a human donor with aplastic anemia. The CDR3 DNA follows: TGCAGCGTGACAGGGCAGGATATAACGACTTCGAGCTCTGGGGCCAACGTCCTGACTTTC. This encodes CSVTGQDITTSSSGANVLTF.